This T cell receptor (beta chain) is drawn from a study of blood T cell repertoires in COVID-19. Study overall: There were acute and convalescent COVID-19 samples, and they came from the United States, Italy and Spain. In each case, the material was cDNA or gDNA derived from T cells, B-cell-depleted T cells, or PBMCs.

The authors' processing: From reference gene primer amplification, estimates of nucleated cell counts were derived. The repertoire was sequenced with immunoSEQ multiplex PCR; TCRdb's copy has only in-frame clones and lacks some. That table is the source of V, J and clone size, and D and trimming were worked out from the DNA. The profile shows 150,000 to 200,000 clones, approximately 85% of them singletons. Per the germline V gene, CDR1 is LGHDT and CDR2 is YNNKEL (reference sequence). CDR3 size: 18 residues. Trimming took 0 bases from V and 4 from J, leaving 21 bases between them. The clonotype originates from a man aged 60 to 75 who had recovered from COVID-19. The V gene is TRBV3-1 (or the pseudogene TRBV3-2), the J gene TRBJ1-2; D possibly corresponds to TRBD1 (6 bases). The source material was peripheral blood. CDR3 loop: CASSQDYQVYREVYGYTF. In DNA, the CDR3 is TGTGCCAGCAGCCAAGATTATCAGGTTTACAGGGAAGTCTATGGCTACACCTTC.